Included here is one T cell receptor beta chain sequence, with context. Its antigen is still unknown. The sample belongs to a study of CD8 T cells in ankylosing spondylitis. As the method for making TCR beta libraries, quantitative 5'-RACE with molecular barcodes was used. TCRdb reanalysed the 5' RACE reads using MiXCR and keeps one entry per CDR3 protein. The sample shows about 800,000 distinct CDR3 sequences, 12% of them seen only once. Whole-study results and caveats: There was a TCR beta motif, made of several highly homologous variants, that appeared characteristic of ankylosing spondylitis blood.

There are 15 residues in the CDR3. The V end was cut by 4 bases, the J end by 3 bases, with 16 bases between. CDR1 and CDR2 from the germline V gene are SGHRS and YFSETQ. The TCR was taken from a male donor with ankylosing spondylitis. Sequenced material: blood, either unsorted or a sorted T cell fraction (not recorded which). This chain connects TRBV5-1 to TRBJ1-2; no definite D call. Written as DNA, the CDR3 is TGCGCCAGCAGCCTGACGGCCTCGGGGTACTATGGCTACACCTTC. Translating gives CASSLTASGYYGYTF.